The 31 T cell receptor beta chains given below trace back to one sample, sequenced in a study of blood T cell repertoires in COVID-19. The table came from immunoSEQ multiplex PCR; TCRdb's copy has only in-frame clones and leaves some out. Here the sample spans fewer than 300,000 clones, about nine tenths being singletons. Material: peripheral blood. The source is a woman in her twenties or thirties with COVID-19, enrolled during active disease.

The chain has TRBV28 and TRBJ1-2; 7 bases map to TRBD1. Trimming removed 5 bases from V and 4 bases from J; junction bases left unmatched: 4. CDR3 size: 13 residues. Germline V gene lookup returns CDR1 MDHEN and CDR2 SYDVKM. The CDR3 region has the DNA TGTGCCAGCAGTACCGGACAGGTCTATGGCTACACCTTC. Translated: CASSTGQVYGYTF.

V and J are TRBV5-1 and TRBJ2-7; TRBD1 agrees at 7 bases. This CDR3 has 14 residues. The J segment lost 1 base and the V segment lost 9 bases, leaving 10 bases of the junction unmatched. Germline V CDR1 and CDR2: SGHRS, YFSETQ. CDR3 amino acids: CATSTGVPSYEQYF. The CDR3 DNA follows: TGCGCCACCTCAACAGGGGTACCTTCCTACGAGCAGTACTTC.

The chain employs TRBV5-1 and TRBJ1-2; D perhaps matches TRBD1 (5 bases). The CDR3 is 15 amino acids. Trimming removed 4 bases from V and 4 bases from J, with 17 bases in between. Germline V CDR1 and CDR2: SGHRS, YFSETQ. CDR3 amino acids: CASSPLVGLGYGYTF. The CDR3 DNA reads TGCGCCAGCAGCCCCCTGGTGGGGCTGGGCTATGGCTACACCTTC.

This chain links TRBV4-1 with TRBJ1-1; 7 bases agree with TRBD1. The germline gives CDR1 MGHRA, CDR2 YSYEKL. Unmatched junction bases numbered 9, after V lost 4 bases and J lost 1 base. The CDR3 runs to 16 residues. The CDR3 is CASSPTGLPSNTEAFF. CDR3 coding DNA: TGCGCCAGCAGCCCGACAGGGCTCCCATCGAACACTGAAGCTTTCTTT.

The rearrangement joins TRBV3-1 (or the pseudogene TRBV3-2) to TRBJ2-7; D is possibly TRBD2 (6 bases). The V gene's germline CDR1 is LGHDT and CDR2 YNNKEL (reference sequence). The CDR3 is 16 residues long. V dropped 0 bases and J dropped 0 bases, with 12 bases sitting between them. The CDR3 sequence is CASSQEASGPSYEQYF. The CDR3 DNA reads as TGTGCCAGCAGCCAAGAGGCCAGCGGGCCCTCCTACGAGCAGTACTTC.

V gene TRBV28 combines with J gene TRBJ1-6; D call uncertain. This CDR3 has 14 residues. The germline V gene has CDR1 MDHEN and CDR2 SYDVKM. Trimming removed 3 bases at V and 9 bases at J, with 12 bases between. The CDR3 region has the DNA TGTGCCAGCAGTTTTTTCGCCTACGGTTCACCCCTCCACTTT. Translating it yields CASSFFAYGSPLHF.

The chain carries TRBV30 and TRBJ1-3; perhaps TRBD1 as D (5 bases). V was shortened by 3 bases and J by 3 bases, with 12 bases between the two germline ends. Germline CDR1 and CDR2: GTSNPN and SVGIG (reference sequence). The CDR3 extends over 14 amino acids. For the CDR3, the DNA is TGTGCCTGGAGGGCGGGGGATCATGGAAACACCATATATTTT. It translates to CAWRAGDHGNTIYF. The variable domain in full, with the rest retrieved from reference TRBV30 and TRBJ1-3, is SQTIHQWPATLVQPVGSPLSLECTVEGTSNPNLYWYRQAAGRGLQLLFYSVGIGQISSEVPQNLSASRPQDRQFILSSKKLLLSDSGFYLCAWRAGDHGNTIYFGEGSWLTVV.

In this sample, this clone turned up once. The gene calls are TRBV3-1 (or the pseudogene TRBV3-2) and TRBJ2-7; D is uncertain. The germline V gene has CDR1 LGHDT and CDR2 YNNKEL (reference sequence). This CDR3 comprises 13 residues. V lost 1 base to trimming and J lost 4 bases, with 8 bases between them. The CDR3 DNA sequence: TGTGCCAGCAGCCAAGGACCTAGATACGAGCAGTACTTC. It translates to CASSQGPRYEQYF.

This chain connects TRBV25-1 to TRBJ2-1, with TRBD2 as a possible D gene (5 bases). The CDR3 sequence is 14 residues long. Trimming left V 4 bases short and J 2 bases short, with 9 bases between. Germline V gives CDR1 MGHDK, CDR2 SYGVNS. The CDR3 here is CASSGGLPYNEQFF. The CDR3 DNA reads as TGTGCCAGCAGTGGAGGGTTACCCTACAATGAGCAGTTCTTC.

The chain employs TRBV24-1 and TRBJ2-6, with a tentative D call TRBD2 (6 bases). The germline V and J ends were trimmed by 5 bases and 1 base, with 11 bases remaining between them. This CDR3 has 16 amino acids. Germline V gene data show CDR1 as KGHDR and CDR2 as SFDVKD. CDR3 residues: CATSASGTSGANVLTF. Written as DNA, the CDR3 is TGTGCCACCAGTGCGTCTGGGACTTCTGGGGCCAACGTCCTGACTTTC.

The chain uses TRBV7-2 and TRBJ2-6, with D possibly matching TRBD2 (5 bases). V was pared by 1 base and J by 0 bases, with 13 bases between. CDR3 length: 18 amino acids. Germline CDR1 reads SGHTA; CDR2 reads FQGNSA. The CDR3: CASSLVASQNSGANVLTF. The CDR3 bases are TGTGCCAGCAGCTTAGTTGCTAGCCAAAACTCTGGGGCCAACGTCCTGACTTTC.

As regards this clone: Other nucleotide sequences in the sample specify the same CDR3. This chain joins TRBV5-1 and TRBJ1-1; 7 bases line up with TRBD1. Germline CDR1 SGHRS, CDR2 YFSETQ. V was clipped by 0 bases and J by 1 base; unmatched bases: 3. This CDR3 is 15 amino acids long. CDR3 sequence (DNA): TGCGCCAGCAGCTTGGAGGGGGCAAGGAACACTGAAGCTTTCTTT. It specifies CASSLEGARNTEAFF.

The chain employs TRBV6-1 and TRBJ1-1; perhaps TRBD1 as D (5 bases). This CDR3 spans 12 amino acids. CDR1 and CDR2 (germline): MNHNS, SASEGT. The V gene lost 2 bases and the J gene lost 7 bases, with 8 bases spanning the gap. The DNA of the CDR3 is TGTGCCAGCAGTGAAACAGGAGATGAAGCTTTCTTT. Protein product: CASSETGDEAFF.

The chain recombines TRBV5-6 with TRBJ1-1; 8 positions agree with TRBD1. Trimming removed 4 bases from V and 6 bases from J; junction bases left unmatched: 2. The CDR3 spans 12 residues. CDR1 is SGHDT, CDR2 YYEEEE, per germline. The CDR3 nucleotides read TGTGCCAGCAGCGGACAGGGTCCTGAAGCTTTCTTT. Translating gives CASSGQGPEAFF.

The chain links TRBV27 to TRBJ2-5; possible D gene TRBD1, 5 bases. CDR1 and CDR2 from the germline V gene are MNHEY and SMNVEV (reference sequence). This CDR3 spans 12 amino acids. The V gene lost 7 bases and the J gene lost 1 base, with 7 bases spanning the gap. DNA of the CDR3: TGTGCCAGCACCGACAGCCAAGAGACCCAGTACTTC. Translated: CASTDSQETQYF.

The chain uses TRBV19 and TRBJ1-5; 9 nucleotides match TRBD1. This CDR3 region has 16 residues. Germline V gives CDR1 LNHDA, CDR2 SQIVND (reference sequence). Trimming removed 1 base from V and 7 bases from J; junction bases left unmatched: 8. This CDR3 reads CASSIGTGTGRQPQHF. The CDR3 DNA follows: TGTGCCAGTAGTATAGGTACCGGGACAGGGAGGCAGCCCCAGCATTTT. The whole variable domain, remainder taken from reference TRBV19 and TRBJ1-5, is DGGITQSPKYLFRKEGQNVTLSCEQNLNHDAMYWYRQDPGQGLRLIYYSQIVNDFQKGDIAEGYSVSREKKESFPLTVTSAQKNPTAFYLCASSIGTGTGRQPQHFGDGTRLSIL.

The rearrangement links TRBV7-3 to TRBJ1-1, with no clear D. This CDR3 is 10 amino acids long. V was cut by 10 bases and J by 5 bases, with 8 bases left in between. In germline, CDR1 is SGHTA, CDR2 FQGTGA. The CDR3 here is CAISGTEAFF. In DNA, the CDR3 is TGTGCCATCTCAGGAACTGAAGCTTTCTTT.

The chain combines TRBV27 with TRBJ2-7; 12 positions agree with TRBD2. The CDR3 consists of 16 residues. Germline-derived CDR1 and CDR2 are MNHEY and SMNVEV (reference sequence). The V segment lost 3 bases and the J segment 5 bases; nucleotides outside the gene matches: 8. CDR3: CASSLMLAGGPHEQYF. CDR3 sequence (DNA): TGTGCCAGCAGTTTGATGCTAGCGGGAGGGCCCCACGAGCAGTACTTC.

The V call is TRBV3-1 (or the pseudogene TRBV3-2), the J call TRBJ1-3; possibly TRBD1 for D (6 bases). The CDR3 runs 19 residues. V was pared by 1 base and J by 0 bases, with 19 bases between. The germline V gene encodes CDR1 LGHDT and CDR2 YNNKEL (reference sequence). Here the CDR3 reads CASSQVSQGVFFSGNTIYF. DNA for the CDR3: TGTGCCAGCAGCCAAGTCTCACAGGGCGTTTTCTTCTCTGGAAACACCATATATTTT.

CDR3 coding DNA: TGCAGCTCAATTAAGGACAGGGGAACTGAAGCTTTCTTT. As protein: CSSIKDRGTEAFF. V and J are TRBV29-1 and TRBJ1-1, with 9 bases identical to TRBD1. After removal of 8 bases from V and 5 bases from J, the junction contained 9 bases not matched to a gene. Per germline, CDR1 SQVTM and CDR2 ANQGSEA. The CDR3 is made up of 13 amino acids. Together with reference TRBV29-1 and TRBJ1-1, the CDR3 gives the full variable domain: SAVISQKPSRDICQRGTSLTIQCQVDSQVTMMFWYRQQPGQSLTLIATANQGSEATYESGFVIDKFPISRPNLTFSTLTVSNMSPEDSSIYLCSSIKDRGTEAFFGQGTRLTVV.

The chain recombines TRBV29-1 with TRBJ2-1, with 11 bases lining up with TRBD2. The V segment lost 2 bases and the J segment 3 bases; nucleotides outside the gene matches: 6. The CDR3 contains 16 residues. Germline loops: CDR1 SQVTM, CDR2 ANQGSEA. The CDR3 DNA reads TGCAGCGTTGAACCGCCGACTAGCGGGAACTACAATGAGCAGTTCTTC. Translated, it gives CSVEPPTSGNYNEQFF.

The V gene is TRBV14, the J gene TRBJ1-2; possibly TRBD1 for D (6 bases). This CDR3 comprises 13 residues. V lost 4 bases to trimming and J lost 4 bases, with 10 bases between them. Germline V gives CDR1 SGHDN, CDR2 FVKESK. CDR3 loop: CASSPDRSYGYTF. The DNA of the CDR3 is TGTGCCAGCAGCCCGGACAGAAGCTATGGCTACACCTTC.

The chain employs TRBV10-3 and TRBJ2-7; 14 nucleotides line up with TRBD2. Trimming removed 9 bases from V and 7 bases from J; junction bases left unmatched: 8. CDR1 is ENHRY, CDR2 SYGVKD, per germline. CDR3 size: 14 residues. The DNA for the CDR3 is TGTGCCATAGGACTAGCGGGAGGAAACGGAGAGCAGTACTTC. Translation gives CAIGLAGGNGEQYF.

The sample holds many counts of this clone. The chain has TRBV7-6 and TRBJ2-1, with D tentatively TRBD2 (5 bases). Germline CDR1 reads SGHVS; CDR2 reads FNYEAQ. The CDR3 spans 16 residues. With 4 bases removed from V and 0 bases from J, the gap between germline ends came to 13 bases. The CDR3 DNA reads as TGTGCCAGCAGCTCCTTAGCGTTTAGCTCCTACAATGAGCAGTTCTTC. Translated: CASSSLAFSSYNEQFF. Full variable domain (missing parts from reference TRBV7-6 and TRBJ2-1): GAGVSQSPRYKVTKRGQDVALRCDPISGHVSLYWYRQALGQGPEFLTYFNYEAQQDKSGLPNDRFSAERPEGSISTLTIQRTEQRDSAMYRCASSSLAFSSYNEQFFGPGTRLTVL.

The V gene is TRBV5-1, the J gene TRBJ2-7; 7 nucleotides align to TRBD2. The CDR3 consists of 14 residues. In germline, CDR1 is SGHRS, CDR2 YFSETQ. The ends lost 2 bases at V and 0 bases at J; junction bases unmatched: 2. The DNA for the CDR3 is TGCGCCAGCAGCTTTGGACTAGACTCCTACGAGCAGTACTTC. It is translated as CASSFGLDSYEQYF.

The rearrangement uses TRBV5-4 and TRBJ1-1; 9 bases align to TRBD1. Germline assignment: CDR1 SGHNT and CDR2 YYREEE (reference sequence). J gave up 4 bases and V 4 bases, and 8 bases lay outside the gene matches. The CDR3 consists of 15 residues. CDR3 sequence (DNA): TGTGCCAGCAGCCCACCAACAGGGGGCCCCACTGAAGCTTTCTTT. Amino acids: CASSPPTGGPTEAFF.

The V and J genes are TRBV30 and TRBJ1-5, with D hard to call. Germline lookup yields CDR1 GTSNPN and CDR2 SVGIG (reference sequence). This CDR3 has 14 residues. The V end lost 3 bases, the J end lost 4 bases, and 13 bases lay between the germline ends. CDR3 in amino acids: CAWRGVGGNQPQHF. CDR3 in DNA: TGTGCCTGGAGAGGAGTTGGAGGGAATCAGCCCCAGCATTTT.

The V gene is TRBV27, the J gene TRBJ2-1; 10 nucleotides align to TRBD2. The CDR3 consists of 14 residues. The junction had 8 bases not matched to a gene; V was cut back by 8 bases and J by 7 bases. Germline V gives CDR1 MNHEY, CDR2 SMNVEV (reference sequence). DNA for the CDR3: TGTGCCAGCCAGGCTAGCGGGAGTCAGAATGAGCAGTTCTTC. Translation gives CASQASGSQNEQFF.

CDR3 amino acids: CASSYWLGQGPSYEQYF. The DNA for the CDR3 is TGTGCCAGCAGCTACTGGTTGGGACAGGGCCCCTCCTACGAGCAGTACTTC. The V call is TRBV7-9, the J call TRBJ2-7, with 9 nucleotides matching TRBD1. The V gene end was trimmed by 4 bases and the J gene end by 0 bases; junction bases not matched to a gene: 10. This CDR3 has 17 amino acids. The germline V gene encodes CDR1 SEHNR and CDR2 FQNEAQ (reference sequence).

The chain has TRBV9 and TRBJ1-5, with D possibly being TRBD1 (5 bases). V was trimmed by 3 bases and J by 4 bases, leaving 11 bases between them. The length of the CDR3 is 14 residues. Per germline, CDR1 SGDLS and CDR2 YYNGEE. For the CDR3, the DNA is TGTGCCAGCAGCGACACAGGAATTAATCAGCCCCAGCATTTT. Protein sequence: CASSDTGINQPQHF.

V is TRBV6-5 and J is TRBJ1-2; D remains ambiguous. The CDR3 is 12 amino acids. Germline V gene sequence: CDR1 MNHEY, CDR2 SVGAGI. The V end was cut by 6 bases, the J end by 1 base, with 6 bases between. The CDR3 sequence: CASSKNNYGYTF. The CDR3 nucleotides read TGTGCCAGCAGCAAAAATAACTATGGCTACACCTTC.